This T cell receptor beta chain emerged from a study of T-cell reconstitution after alpha-beta-depleted transplantation in children. The study's findings and limits: There were some patients whose high TCRbeta diversity at day 60 came from surviving recipient T cells and thymic progenitors. One year post-transplant, T-cell counts and diversity were largely derived from T cells produced anew.

This clonotype appeared many times. The antigen is not known. Preparing the TCRbeta library involved the use of unique molecular identifiers. TCRdb called the PCR reads again in MiXCR, with one record for every CDR3 protein. The data hold around 250,000 distinct CDR3 sequences, with 8.2% observed a single time. V lost 1 base and J 5 bases, leaving 11 bases between the germline ends. Germline V gene data show CDR1 as DFQATT and CDR2 as SNEGSKA (reference sequence). The CDR3 consists of 13 residues. This clonotype was obtained from a male patient under 18 who had a stem cell transplant for acute lymphoblastic leukemia, so the T cells may come from the graft donor. The sample here was PBMCs, mostly from graft donor cells, taken 180 days after TCRalphabeta/CD19-depleted stem cell transplant. The chain links TRBV20-1 to TRBJ1-2, with a possible D match to TRBD1 (5 bases). The CDR3 sequence: CSARAYRTYGYTF. In nucleotides, the CDR3 is TGCAGTGCTAGAGCTTACAGGACTTATGGCTACACCTTC.